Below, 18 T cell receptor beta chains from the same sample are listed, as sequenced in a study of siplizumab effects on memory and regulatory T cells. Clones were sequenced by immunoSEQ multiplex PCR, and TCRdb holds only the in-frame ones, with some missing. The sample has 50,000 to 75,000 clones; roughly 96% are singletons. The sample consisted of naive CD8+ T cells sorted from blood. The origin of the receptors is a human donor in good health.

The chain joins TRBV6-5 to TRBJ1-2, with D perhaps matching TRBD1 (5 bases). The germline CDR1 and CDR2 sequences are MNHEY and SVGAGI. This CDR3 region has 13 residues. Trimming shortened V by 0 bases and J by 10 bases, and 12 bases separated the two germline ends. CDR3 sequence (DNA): TGTGCCAGCAGTTACTCTGGAGGCAGGGACTACACCTTC. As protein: CASSYSGGRDYTF.

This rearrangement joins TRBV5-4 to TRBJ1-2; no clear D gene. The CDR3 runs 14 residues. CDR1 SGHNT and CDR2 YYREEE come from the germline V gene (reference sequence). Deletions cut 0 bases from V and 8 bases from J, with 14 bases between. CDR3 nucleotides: TGTGCCAGCAGCTTGGAATTTTCGGGAAGCGGCTACACCTTC. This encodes CASSLEFSGSGYTF.

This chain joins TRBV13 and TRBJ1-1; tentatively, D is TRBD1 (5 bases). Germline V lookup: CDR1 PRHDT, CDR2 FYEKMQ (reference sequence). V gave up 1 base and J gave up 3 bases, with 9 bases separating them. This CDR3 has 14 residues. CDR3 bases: TGTGCCAGCAGCTTAGTAGTAGGGGACACTGAAGCTTTCTTT. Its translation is CASSLVVGDTEAFF.

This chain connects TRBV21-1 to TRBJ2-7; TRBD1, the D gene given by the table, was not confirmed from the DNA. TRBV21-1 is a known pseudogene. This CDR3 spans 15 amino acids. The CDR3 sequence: CASSQPGQGLYEQYF. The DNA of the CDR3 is TGTGCCAGCAGCCAACCGGGACAGGGTCTTTACGAGCAGTACTTC.

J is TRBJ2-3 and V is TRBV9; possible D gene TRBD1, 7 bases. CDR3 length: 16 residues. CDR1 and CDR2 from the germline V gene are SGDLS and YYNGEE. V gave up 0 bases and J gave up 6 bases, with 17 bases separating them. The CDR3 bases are TGTGCCAGCAGCGTAGACGGAGGGGGCGCACGGGATACGCAGTATTTT. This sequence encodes CASSVDGGGARDTQYF.

CDR3 amino acids: CASSSTSWGEKLFF. CDR3 bases: TGTGCCAGCAGCTCGACCTCATGGGGTGAAAAACTGTTTTTT. This chain uses TRBV2 with TRBJ1-4; D is unresolved. Per germline, CDR1 SNHLY and CDR2 FYNNEI. V lost 6 bases to trimming and J lost 7 bases, with 15 bases between them. CDR3 length equals 14 residues.

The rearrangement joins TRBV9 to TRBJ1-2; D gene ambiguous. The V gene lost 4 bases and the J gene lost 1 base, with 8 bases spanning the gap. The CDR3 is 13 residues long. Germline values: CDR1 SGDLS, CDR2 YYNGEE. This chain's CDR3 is CASSPGNNYGYTF. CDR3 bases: TGTGCCAGCAGCCCCGGGAATAACTATGGCTACACCTTC. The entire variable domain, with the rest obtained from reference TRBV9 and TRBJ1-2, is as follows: DSGVTQTPKHLITATGQRVTLRCSPRSGDLSVYWYQQSLDQGLQFLIQYYNGEERAKGNILERFSAQQFPDLHSELNLSSLELGDSALYFCASSPGNNYGYTFGSGTRLTVV.

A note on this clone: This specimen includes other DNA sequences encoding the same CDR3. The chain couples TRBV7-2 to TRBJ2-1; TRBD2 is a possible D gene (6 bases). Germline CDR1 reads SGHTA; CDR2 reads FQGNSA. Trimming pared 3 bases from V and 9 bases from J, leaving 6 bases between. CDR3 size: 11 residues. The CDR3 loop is CASSLGGEQFF. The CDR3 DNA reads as TGTGCCAGCAGCTTGGGGGGTGAGCAGTTCTTC.

The CDR3 DNA follows: TGTGCCAGCAGCATTACAGGCAACTCCTACAATGAGCAGTTCTTC. Protein sequence: CASSITGNSYNEQFF. The chain combines TRBV7-9 with TRBJ2-1; D is perhaps TRBD1 (5 bases). Germline CDR1 SEHNR, CDR2 FQNEAQ (reference sequence). The length of the CDR3 is 15 residues. Trimming pared 5 bases from V and 0 bases from J, leaving 11 bases between. Full variable domain (rest looked up from reference TRBV7-9 and TRBJ2-1): DTGVSQNPRHKITKRGQNVTFRCDPISEHNRLYWYRQTLGQGPEFLTYFQNEAQLEKSRLLSDRFSAERPKGSFSTLEIQRTEQGDSAMYLCASSITGNSYNEQFFGPGTRLTVL.

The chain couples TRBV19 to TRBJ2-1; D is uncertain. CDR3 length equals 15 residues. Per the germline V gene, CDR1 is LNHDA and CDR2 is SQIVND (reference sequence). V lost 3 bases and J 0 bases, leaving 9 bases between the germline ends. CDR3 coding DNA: TGTGCCAGTAGTATGGTGCGTAACTCCTACAATGAGCAGTTCTTC. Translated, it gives CASSMVRNSYNEQFF. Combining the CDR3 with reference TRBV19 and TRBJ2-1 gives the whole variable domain DGGITQSPKYLFRKEGQNVTLSCEQNLNHDAMYWYRQDPGQGLRLIYYSQIVNDFQKGDIAEGYSVSREKKESFPLTVTSAQKNPTAFYLCASSMVRNSYNEQFFGPGTRLTVL.

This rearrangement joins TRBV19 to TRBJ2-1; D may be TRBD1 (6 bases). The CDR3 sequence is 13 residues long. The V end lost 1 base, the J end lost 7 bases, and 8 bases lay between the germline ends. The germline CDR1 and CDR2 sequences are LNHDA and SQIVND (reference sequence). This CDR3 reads CASSIVGANEQFF. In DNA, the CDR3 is TGTGCCAGTAGTATAGTGGGGGCGAATGAGCAGTTCTTC.

CDR3 amino acids: CSVETRTGYGYTF. The CDR3 DNA sequence: TGCAGCGTTGAAACCCGGACGGGGTATGGCTACACCTTC. V is TRBV29-1 and J is TRBJ1-2; D is ambiguous. CDR1 SQVTM and CDR2 ANQGSEA come from the germline V gene. CDR3 size: 13 residues. The germline V and J ends were trimmed by 2 bases and 5 bases, with 12 bases remaining between them.

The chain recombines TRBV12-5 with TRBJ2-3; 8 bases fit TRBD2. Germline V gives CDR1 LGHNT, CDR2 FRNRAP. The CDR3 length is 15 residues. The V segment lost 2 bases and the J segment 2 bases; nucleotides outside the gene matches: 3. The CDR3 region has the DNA TGTGCTAGTGGTTTGACTAGCGGAATCACAGATACGCAGTATTTT. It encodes CASGLTSGITDTQYF.

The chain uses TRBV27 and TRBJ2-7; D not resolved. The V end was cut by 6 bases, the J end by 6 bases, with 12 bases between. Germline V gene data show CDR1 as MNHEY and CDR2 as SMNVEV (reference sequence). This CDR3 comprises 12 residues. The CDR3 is CASSGRHGEQYF. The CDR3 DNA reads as TGTGCCAGCAGCGGACGACATGGCGAGCAGTACTTC.

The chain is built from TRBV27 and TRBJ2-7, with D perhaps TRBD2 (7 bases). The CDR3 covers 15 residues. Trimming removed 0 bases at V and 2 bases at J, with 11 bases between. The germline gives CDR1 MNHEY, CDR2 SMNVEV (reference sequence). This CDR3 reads CASSLSGGGPYEQYF. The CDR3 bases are TGTGCCAGCAGTTTATCCGGCGGGGGCCCCTACGAGCAGTACTTC.

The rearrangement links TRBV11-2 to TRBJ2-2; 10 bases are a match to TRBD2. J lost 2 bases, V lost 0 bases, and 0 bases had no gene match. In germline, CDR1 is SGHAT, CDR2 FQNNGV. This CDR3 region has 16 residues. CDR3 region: CASSLELAGNTGELFF. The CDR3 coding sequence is TGTGCCAGCAGCTTAGAACTAGCGGGAAACACCGGGGAGCTGTTTTTT. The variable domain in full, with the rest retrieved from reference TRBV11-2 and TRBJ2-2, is EAGVAQSPRYKIIEKRQSVAFWCNPISGHATLYWYQQILGQGPKLLIQFQNNGVVDDSQLPKDRFSAERLKGVDSTLKIQPAKLEDSAVYLCASSLELAGNTGELFFGEGSRLTVL.

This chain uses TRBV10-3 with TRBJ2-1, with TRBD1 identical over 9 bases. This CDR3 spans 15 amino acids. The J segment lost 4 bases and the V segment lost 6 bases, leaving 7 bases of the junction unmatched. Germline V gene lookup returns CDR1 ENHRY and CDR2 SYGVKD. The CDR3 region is CAISAGQGTYNEQFF. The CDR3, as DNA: TGTGCCATCAGCGCCGGACAGGGGACGTACAATGAGCAGTTCTTC.

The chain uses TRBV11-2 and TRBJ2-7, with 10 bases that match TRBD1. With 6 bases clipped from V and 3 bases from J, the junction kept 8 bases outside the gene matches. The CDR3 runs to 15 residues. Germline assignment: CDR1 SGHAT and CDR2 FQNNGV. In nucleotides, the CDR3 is TGTGCCAGCAGGGTCCCGGGACAGGGGCGCTACGAGCAGTACTTC. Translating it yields CASRVPGQGRYEQYF.